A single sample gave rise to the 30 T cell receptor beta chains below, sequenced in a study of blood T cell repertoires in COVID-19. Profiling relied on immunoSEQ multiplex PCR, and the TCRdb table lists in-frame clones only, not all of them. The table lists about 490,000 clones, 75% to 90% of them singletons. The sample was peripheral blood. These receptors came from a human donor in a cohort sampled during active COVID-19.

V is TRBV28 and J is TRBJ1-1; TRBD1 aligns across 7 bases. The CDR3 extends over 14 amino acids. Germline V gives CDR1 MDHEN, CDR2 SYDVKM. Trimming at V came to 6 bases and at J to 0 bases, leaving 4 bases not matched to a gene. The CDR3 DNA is TGTGCCAGCAGGAAGACAGGGTTGAACACTGAAGCTTTCTTT. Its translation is CASRKTGLNTEAFF.

This CDR3 reads CASSDFGRSNQPQHF. The CDR3 nucleotides are TGTGCCAGCAGTGATTTCGGGAGAAGCAATCAGCCCCAGCATTTT. This chain connects TRBV6-6 to TRBJ1-5; D remains ambiguous. Germline-derived CDR1 and CDR2 are MNHNY and SVGAGI (reference sequence). The CDR3 has 15 residues. V lost 5 bases to trimming and J lost 1 base, with 12 bases between them.

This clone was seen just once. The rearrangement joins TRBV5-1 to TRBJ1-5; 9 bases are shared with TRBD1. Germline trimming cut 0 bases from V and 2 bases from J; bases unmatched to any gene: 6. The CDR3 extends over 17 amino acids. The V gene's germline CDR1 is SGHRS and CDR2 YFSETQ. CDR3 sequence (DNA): TGCGCCAGCAGCTTGGCCCGGGACAGGGCGGGCAATCAGCCCCAGCATTTT. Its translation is CASSLARDRAGNQPQHF.

CDR3 protein: CASSQGPTSGQETQYF. CDR3 nucleotide sequence: TGTGCCAGCAGCCAAGGGCCCACTAGCGGCCAAGAGACCCAGTACTTC. This chain joins TRBV3-1 (or the pseudogene TRBV3-2) and TRBJ2-5, with 8 bases matching TRBD2. The V gene's germline CDR1 is LGHDT and CDR2 YNNKEL (reference sequence). The V segment lost 1 base and the J segment 1 base; nucleotides outside the gene matches: 5. The CDR3 covers 16 residues.

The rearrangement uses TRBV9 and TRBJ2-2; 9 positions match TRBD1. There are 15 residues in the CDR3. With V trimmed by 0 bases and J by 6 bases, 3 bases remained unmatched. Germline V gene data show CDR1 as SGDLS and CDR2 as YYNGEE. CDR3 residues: CASSVGTGVPGELFF. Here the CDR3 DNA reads TGTGCCAGCAGCGTAGGGACAGGGGTCCCCGGGGAGCTGTTTTTT.

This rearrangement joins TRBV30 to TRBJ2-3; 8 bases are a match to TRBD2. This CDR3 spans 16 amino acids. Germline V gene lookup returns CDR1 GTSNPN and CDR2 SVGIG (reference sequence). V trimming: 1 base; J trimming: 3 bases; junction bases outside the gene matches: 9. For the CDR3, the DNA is TGTGCCTGGAGTGCCGCACGGAAGCGGGAGACAGATACGCAGTATTTT. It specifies CAWSAARKRETDTQYF. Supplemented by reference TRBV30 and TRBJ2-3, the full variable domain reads SQTIHQWPATLVQPVGSPLSLECTVEGTSNPNLYWYRQAAGRGLQLLFYSVGIGQISSEVPQNLSASRPQDRQFILSSKKLLLSDSGFYLCAWSAARKRETDTQYFGPGTRLTVL.

CDR3 protein: CASSFFHTGTGGPGPHNEQFF. The CDR3 DNA sequence: TGTGCCAGCAGCTTCTTCCATACCGGGACAGGGGGCCCAGGGCCTCACAATGAGCAGTTCTTC. The chain recombines TRBV7-3 with TRBJ2-1, with 12 bases fitting TRBD1. The length of the CDR3 is 21 residues. The V segment lost 3 bases and the J segment 5 bases; nucleotides outside the gene matches: 20. Looked up from germline, CDR1 is SGHTA and CDR2 is FQGTGA. The full variable domain, with the rest looked up from reference TRBV7-3 and TRBJ2-1, is GAGVSQTPSNKVTEKGKYVELRCDPISGHTALYWYRQSLGQGPEFLIYFQGTGAADDSGLPNDRFFAVRPEGSVSTLKIQRTERGDSAVYLCASSFFHTGTGGPGPHNEQFFGPGTRLTVL.

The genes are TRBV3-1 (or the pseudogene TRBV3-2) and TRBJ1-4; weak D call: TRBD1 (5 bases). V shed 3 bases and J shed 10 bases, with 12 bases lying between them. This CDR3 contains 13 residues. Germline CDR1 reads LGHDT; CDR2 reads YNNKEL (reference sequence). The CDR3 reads CASSHPGQGKLFF. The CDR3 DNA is TGTGCCAGCAGCCACCCAGGGCAGGGAAAACTGTTTTTT.

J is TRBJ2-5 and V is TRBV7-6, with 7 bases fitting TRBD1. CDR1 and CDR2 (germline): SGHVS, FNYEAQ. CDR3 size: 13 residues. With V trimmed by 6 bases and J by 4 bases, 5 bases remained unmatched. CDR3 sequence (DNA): TGTGCCAGCAGAAAGACAGGGCGAGAGACCCAGTACTTC. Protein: CASRKTGRETQYF.

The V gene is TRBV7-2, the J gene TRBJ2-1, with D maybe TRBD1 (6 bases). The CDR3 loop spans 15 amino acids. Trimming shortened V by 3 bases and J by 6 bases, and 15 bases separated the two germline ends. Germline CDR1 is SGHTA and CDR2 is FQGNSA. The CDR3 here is CASSFTGQVLNEQFF. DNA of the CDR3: TGTGCCAGCAGCTTTACGGGACAAGTCCTCAATGAGCAGTTCTTC.

CDR3 nucleotide sequence: TGTGCCAGCAGCTCCTTCCGGACTGAAACCTACGAGCAGTACTTC. Its protein product is CASSSFRTETYEQYF. J is TRBJ2-7 and V is TRBV7-2; a possible D gene is TRBD2 (5 bases). Germline lookup yields CDR1 SGHTA and CDR2 FQGNSA. There are 15 residues in the CDR3. Trimming left V 4 bases short and J 2 bases short, with 15 bases between. Together with reference TRBV7-2 and TRBJ2-7, the CDR3 gives the full variable domain: GAGVSQSPSNKVTEKGKDVELRCDPISGHTALYWYRQSLGQGLEFLIYFQGNSAPDKSGLPSDRFSAERTGGSVSTLTIQRTQQEDSAVYLCASSSFRTETYEQYFGPGTRLTVT.

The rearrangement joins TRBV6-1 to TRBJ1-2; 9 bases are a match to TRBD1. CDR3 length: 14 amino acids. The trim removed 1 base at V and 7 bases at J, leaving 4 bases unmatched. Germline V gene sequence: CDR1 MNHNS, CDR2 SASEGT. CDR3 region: CASSEGDREGGYTF. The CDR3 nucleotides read TGTGCCAGCAGTGAAGGGGACAGGGAGGGTGGCTACACCTTC.

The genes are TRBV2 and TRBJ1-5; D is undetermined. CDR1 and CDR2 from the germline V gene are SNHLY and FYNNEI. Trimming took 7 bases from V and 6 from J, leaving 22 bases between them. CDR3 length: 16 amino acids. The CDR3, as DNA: TGTGCCAGCACTCCAAACATATTCCTCATTGGTCAGCCCCAGCATTTT. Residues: CASTPNIFLIGQPQHF.

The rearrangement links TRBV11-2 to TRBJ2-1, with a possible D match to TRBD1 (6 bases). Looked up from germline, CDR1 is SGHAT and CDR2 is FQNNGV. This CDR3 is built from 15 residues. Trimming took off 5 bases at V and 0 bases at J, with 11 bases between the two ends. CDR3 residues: CASSPGVSSYNEQFF. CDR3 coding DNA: TGTGCCAGCAGCCCAGGGGTGAGCTCCTACAATGAGCAGTTCTTC. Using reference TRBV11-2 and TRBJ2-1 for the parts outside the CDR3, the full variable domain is EAGVAQSPRYKIIEKRQSVAFWCNPISGHATLYWYQQILGQGPKLLIQFQNNGVVDDSQLPKDRFSAERLKGVDSTLKIQPAKLEDSAVYLCASSPGVSSYNEQFFGPGTRLTVL.

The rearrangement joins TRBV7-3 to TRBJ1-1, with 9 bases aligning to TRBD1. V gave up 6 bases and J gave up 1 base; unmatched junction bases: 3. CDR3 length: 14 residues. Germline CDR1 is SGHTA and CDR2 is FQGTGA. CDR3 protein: CASRGQGKNTEAFF. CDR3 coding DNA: TGTGCCAGCAGGGGACAGGGTAAGAACACTGAAGCTTTCTTT.

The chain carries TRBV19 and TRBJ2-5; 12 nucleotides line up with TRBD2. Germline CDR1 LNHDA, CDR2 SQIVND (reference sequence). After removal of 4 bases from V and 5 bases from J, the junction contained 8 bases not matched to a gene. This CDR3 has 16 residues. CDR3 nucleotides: TGTGCCAGTAGTACCAGACTAGCGGGAGCCGGCGAGACCCAGTACTTC. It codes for CASSTRLAGAGETQYF.

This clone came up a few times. The CDR3 sequence: CATSSGEGPTQYF. The CDR3 nucleotides read TGTGCCACCTCTAGCGGGGAGGGGCCGACCCAGTACTTC. The chain uses TRBV24-1 and TRBJ2-5, with 9 nucleotides matching TRBD2. The germline V gene has CDR1 KGHDR and CDR2 SFDVKD. The CDR3 spans 13 residues. Trimming removed 9 bases from V and 7 bases from J; junction bases left unmatched: 8.

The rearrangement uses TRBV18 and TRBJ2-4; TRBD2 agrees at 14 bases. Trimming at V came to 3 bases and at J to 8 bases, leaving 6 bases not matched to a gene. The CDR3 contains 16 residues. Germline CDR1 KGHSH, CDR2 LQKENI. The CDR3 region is CASSPVGTSGRDIQYF. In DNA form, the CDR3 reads TGTGCCAGCTCACCGGTAGGGACTAGCGGGAGAGACATTCAGTACTTC.

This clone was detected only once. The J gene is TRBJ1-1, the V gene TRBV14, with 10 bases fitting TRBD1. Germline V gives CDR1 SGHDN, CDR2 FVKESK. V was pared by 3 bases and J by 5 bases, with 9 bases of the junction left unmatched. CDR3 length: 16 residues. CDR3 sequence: CASSQTGGATVTEAFF. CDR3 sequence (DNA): TGTGCCAGCAGCCAGACAGGGGGCGCGACGGTTACTGAAGCTTTCTTT.

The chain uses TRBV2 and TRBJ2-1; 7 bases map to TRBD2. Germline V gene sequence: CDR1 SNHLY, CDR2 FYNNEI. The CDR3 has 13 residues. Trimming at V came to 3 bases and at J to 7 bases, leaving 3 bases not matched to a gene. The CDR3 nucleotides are TGTGCCAGCAGTGACGGACTAGTTAATGAGCAGTTCTTC. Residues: CASSDGLVNEQFF.

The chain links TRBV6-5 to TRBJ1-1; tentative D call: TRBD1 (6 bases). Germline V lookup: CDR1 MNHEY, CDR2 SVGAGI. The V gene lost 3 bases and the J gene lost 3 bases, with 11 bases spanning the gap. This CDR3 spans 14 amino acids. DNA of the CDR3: TGTGCCAGCAGTTATGTAACAGGGTACACTGAAGCTTTCTTT. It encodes CASSYVTGYTEAFF.

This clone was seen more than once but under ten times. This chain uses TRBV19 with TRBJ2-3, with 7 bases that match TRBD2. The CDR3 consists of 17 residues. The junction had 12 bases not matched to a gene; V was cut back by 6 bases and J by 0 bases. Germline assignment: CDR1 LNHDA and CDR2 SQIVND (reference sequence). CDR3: CASSPLGSGVSTDTQYF. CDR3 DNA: TGTGCCAGTAGCCCCCTGGGGAGCGGGGTTAGCACAGATACGCAGTATTTT.

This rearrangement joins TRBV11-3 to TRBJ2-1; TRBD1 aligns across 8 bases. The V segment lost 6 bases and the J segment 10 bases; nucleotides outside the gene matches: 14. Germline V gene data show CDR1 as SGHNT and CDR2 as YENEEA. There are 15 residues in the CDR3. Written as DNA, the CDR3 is TGTGCCAGCAGTCTGACAGGGGCAGGCGGCGAGGAGCAGTTCTTC. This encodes CASSLTGAGGEEQFF.

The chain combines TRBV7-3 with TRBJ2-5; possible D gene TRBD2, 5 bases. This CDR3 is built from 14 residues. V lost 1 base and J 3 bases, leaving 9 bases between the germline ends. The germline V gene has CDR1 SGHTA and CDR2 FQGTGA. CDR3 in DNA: TGTGCCAGCAGCTTAAACGGGCGGGAAGAGACCCAGTACTTC. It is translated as CASSLNGREETQYF.

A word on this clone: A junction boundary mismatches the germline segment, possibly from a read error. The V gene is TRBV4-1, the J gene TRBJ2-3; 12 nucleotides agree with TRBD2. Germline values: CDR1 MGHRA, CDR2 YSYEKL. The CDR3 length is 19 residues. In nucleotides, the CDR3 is TGCGCCACCAGCCAAGAGGGGCTAGCGGGGGGGTGGGGCACAGATACGCAGTATTTT. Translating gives CATSQEGLAGGWGTDTQYF.

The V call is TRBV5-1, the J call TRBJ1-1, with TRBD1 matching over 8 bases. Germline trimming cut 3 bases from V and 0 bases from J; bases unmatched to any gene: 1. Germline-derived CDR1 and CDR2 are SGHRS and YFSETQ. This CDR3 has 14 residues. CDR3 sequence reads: CASSSGQVNTEAFF. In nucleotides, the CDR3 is TGCGCCAGCAGCTCGGGACAGGTGAACACTGAAGCTTTCTTT. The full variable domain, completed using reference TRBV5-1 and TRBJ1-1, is KAGVTQTPRYLIKTRGQQVTLSCSPISGHRSVSWYQQTPGQGLQFLFEYFSETQRNKGNFPGRFSGRQFSNSRSEMNVSTLELGDSALYLCASSSGQVNTEAFFGQGTRLTVV.

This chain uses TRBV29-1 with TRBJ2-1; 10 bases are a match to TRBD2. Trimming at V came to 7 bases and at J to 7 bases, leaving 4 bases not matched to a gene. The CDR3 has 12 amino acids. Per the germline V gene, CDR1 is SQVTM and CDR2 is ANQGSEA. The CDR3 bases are TGCAGCGGAGGACTAGCGGCGAATGAGCAGTTCTTC. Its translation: CSGGLAANEQFF.

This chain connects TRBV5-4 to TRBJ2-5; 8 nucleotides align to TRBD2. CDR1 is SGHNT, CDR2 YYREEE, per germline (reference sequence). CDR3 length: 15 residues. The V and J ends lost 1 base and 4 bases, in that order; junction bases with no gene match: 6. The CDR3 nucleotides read TGTGCCAGCAGCTTGATCAGCGGGAGTGGAGAGACCCAGTACTTC. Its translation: CASSLISGSGETQYF. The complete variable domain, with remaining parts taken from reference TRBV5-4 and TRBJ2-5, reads ETGVTQSPTHLIKTRGQQVTLRCSSQSGHNTVSWYQQALGQGPQFIFQYYREEENGRGNFPPRFSGLQFPNYSSELNVNALELDDSALYLCASSLISGSGETQYFGPGTRLLVL.

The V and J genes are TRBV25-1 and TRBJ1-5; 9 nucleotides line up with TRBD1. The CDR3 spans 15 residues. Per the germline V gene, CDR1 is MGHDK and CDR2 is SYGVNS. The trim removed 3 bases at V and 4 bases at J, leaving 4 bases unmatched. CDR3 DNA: TGTGCCAGCAGTGATAGGGGACAGGGTAATCAGCCCCAGCATTTT. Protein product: CASSDRGQGNQPQHF.

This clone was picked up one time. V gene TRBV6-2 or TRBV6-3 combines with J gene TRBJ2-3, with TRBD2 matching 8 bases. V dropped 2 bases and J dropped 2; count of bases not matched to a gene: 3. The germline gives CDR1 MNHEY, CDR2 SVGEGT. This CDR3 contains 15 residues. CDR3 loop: CASSYRGGLTDTQYF. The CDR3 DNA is TGTGCCAGCAGTTACCGGGGGGGCCTCACAGATACGCAGTATTTT.